This T cell receptor (beta chain) was sequenced during a study of T cell repertoires in cytomegalovirus infection. Study details: Through public TCR beta signatures, both CMV infection and matching HLA type were indicated. Study outcomes and limitations: HLA-C-restricted CMV clonotypes gave the most frequent clonotype in two of eight donors. The cumulative frequency of public TCR beta families distinguished individuals who carried CMV together with the relevant HLA.

TCRdb reanalysed the reads using MiXCR and keeps one entry per CDR3 protein. This sample carries roughly 570,000 distinct CDR3 sequences, 35% to 50% of them seen once, and the ten largest clones take over 45%. This clonotype occurred a few times. What it recognizes is unknown. Germline CDR1 SGHTA, CDR2 FQGNSA. V lost 1 base to trimming and J lost 0 bases, with 13 bases between them. The CDR3 has 18 amino acids. The sequence came from a human donor in good health (CMV status not recorded). Some clones in this sample may be carry-over from other donors' samples. Sequenced material: cultured PBMCs, taken from culture after CMV antigen stimulation. V usage is TRBV7-2 and J usage is TRBJ2-6; D is unclear. CDR3 sequence reads: CASSLVGPAYSGANVLTF. The CDR3 nucleotides read TGTGCCAGCAGCTTAGTAGGTCCAGCCTACTCTGGGGCCAACGTCCTGACTTTC.